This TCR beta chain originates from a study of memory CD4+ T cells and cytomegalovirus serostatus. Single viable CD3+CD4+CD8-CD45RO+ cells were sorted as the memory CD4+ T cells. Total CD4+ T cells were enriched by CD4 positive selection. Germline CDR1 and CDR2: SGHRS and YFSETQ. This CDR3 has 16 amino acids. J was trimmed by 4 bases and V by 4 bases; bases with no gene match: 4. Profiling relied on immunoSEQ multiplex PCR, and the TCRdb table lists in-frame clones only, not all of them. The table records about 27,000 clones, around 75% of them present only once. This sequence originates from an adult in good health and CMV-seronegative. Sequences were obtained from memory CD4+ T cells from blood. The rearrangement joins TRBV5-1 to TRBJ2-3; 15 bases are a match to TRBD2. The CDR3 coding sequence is TGCGCCAGCAGCGCCGGACTAGCGGGGGGGGCAGATACGCAGTATTTT. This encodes CASSAGLAGGADTQYF.